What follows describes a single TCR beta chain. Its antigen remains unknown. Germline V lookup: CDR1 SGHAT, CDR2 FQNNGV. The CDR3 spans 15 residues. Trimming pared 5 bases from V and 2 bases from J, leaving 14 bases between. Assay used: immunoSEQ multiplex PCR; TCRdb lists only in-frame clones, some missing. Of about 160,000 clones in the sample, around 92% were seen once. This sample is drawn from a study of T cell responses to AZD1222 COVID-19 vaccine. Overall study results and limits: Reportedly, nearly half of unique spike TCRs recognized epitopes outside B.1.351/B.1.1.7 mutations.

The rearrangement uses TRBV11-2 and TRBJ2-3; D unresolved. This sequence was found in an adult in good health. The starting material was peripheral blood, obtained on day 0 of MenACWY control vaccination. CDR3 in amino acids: CASSLRAFSTDTQYF. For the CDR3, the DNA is TGTGCCAGCAGCCTCCGGGCCTTTTCCACAGATACGCAGTATTTT.